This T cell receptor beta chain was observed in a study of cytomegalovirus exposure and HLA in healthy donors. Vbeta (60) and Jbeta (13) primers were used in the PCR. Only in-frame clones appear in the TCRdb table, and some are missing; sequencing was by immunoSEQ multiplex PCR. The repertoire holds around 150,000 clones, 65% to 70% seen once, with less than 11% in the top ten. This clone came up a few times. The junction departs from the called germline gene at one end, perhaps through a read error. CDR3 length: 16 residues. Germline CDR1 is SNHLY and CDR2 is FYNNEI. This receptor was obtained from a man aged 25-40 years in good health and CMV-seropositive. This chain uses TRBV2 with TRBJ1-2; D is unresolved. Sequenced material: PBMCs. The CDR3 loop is CASREVGGRREYGYTF. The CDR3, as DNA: TGTGCCAGCAGGGAAGTAGGAGGGAGGAGAGAATATGGCTACACCTTC.